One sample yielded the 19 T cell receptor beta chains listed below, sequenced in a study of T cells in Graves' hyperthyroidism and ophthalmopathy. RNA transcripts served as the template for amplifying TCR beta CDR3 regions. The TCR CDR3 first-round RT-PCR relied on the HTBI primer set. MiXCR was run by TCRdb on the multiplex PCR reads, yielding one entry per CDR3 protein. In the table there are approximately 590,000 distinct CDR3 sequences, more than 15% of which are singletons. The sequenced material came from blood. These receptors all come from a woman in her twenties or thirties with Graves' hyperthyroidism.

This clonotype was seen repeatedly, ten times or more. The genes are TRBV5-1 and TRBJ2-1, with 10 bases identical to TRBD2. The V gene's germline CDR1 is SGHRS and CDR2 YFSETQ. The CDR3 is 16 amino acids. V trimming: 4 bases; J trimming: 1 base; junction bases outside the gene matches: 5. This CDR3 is CASSIGLAESYNEQFF. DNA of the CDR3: TGCGCCAGCAGCATAGGACTAGCGGAGTCCTACAATGAGCAGTTCTTC.

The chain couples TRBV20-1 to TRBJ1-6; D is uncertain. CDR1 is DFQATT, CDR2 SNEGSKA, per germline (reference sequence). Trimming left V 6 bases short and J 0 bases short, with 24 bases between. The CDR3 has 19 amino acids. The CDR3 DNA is TGCAGTGCCCTAGGGAGGGAAAGCGGACGCGGCTCCTATAATTCACCCCTCCACTTT. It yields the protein CSALGRESGRGSYNSPLHF.

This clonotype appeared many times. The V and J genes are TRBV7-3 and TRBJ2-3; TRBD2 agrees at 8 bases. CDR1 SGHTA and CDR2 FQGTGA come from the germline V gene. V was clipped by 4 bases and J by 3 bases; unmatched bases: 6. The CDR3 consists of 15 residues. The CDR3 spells CASSSLAGRTDTQYF. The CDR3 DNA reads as TGTGCCAGCAGCTCATTAGCGGGAAGAACAGATACGCAGTATTTT.

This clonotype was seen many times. In nucleotides, the CDR3 is TGTGCCAGCAGCTTAGGCATAGGGATCTACGAGCAGTACTTC. Protein sequence: CASSLGIGIYEQYF. V gene TRBV7-2 combines with J gene TRBJ2-7; D remains ambiguous. Per the germline V gene, CDR1 is SGHTA and CDR2 is FQGNSA. This CDR3 comprises 14 residues. Trimming stripped 1 base from V and 3 bases from J, with 10 bases between.

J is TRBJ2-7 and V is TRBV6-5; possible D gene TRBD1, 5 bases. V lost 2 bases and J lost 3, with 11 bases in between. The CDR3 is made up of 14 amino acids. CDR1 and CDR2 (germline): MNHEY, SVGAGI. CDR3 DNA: TGTGCCAGCAGTTACGGGCGACAGCTCTACGAGCAGTACTTC. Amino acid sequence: CASSYGRQLYEQYF.

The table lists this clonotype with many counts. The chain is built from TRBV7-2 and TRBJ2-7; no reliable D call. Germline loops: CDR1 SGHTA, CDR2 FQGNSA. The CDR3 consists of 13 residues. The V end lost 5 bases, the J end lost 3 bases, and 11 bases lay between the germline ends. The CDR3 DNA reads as TGTGCCAGCAGCGCCCCTGGAGTCTACGAGCAGTACTTC. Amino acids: CASSAPGVYEQYF. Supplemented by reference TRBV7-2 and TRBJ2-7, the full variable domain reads GAGVSQSPSNKVTEKGKDVELRCDPISGHTALYWYRQSLGQGLEFLIYFQGNSAPDKSGLPSDRFSAERTGGSVSTLTIQRTQQEDSAVYLCASSAPGVYEQYFGPGTRLTVT.

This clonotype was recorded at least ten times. The CDR3 coding sequence is TGTGCCAGCAGTTTAGTTGCGGGGGGTCGGGGCTACACCTTC. Translation gives CASSLVAGGRGYTF. The chain recombines TRBV12-3 or TRBV12-4 with TRBJ1-2, with D possibly TRBD1 on 5 matching bases. The CDR3 runs to 14 residues. V was pared by 1 base and J by 8 bases, with 14 bases between.

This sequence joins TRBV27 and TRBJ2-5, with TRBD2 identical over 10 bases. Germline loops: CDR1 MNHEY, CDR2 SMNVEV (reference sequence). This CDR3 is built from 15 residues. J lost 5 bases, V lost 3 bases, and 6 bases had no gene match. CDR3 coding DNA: TGTGCCAGCAGTTTGGCTAGCGGGAGTTTTGAGACCCAGTACTTC. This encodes CASSLASGSFETQYF.

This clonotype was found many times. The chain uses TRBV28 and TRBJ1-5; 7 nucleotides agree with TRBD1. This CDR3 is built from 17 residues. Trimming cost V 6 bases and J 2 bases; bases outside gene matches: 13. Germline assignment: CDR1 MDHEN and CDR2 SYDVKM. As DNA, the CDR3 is TGTGCCAGCAGAACCACCCCCAGACAGGGTCGCAATCAGCCCCAGCATTTT. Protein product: CASRTTPRQGRNQPQHF.

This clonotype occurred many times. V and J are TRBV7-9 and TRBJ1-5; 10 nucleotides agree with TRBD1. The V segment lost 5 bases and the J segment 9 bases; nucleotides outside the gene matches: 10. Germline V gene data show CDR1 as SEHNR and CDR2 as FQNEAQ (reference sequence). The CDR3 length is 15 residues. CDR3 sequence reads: CASSGRTGGSVPQHF. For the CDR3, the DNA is TGTGCCAGCAGCGGTAGGACAGGGGGATCAGTGCCCCAGCATTTT.

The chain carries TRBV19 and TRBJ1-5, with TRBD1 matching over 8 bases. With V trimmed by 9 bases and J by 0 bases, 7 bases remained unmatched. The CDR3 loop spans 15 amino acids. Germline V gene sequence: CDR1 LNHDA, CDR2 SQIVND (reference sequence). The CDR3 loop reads CASKTGDYSNQPQHF. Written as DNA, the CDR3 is TGTGCCAGCAAGACAGGGGACTATAGCAATCAGCCCCAGCATTTT.

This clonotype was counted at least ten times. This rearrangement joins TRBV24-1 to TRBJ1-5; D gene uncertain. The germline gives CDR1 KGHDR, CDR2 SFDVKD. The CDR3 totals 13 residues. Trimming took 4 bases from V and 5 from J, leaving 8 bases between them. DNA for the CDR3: TGTGCCACCAGTGACTCATCGTATCAGCCCCAGCATTTT. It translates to CATSDSSYQPQHF.

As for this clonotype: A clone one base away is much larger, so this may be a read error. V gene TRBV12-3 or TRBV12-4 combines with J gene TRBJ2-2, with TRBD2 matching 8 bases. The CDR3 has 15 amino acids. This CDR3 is CASSWAGRVAGELLF. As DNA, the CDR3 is TGTGCCAGCAGTTGGGCCGGGAGGGTGGCCGGGGAGCTGCTTTTT.

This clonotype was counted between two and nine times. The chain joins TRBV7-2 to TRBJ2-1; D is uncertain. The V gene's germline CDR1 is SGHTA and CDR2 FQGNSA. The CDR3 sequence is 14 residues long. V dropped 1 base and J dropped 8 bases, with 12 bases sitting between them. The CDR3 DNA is TGTGCCAGCAGCTTAGGTCTAGAGATCTATGAGCAGTTCTTC. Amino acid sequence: CASSLGLEIYEQFF. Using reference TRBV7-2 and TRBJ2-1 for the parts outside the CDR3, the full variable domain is GAGVSQSPSNKVTEKGKDVELRCDPISGHTALYWYRQSLGQGLEFLIYFQGNSAPDKSGLPSDRFSAERTGGSVSTLTIQRTQQEDSAVYLCASSLGLEIYEQFFGPGTRLTVL.

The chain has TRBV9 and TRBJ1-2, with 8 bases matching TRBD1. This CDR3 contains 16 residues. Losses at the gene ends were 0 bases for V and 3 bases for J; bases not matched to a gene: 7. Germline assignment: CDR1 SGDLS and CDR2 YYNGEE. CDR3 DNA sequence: TGTGCCAGCAGCGTAGAGCCGACAGGGGCATACTATGGCTACACCTTC. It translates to CASSVEPTGAYYGYTF.

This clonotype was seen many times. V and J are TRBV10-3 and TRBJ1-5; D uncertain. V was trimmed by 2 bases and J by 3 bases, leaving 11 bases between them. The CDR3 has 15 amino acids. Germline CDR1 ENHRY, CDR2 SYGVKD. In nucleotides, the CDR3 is TGTGCCATCAGTGAGGGTTTAGGAGACAATCAGCCCCAGCATTTT. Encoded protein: CAISEGLGDNQPQHF.

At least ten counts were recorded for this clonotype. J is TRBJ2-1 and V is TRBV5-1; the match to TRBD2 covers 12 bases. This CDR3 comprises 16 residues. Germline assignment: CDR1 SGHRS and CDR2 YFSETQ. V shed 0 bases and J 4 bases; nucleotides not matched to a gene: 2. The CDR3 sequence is CASSLATSGSYNEQFF. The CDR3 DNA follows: TGCGCCAGCAGCTTGGCGACTAGCGGGAGTTACAATGAGCAGTTCTTC.

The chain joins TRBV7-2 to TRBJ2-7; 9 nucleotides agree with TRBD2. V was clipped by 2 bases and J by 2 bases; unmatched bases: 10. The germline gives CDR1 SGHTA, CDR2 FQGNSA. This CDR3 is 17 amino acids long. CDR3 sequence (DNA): TGTGCCAGCAGCTTACTCCCCCCCGGGACTAGCACCTACGAGCAGTACTTC. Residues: CASSLLPPGTSTYEQYF.

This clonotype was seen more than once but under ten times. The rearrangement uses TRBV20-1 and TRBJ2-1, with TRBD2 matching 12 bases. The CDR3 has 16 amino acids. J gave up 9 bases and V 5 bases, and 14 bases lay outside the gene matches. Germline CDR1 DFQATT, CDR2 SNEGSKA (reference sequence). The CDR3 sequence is CSAEKTSGSVRSEQFF. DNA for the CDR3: TGCAGTGCTGAAAAGACTAGCGGGAGTGTTAGATCTGAGCAGTTCTTC.